The 9 T cell receptor beta chains reported below all come from one sample, sequenced in a study of blood T cell repertoires in COVID-19. Sequencing used immunoSEQ multiplex PCR; TCRdb keeps in-frame clones, though not all of them. The sample has under 250,000 clones, around 86% seen once. Specimen: peripheral blood. Every receptor here comes from a woman aged 55-70 years who had recovered from COVID-19.

The chain is built from TRBV7-9 and TRBJ2-7, with 12 bases fitting TRBD1. Germline V gene data show CDR1 as SEHNR and CDR2 as FQNEAQ (reference sequence). V was pared by 5 bases and J by 9 bases, with 14 bases of the junction left unmatched. The CDR3 has 16 residues. CDR3 region: CASSPNGDRGLWGQYF. The DNA for the CDR3 is TGTGCCAGCAGCCCCAATGGGGACAGGGGGCTGTGGGGGCAGTACTTC.

The V and J genes are TRBV5-1 and TRBJ2-2; D might be TRBD1 (6 bases). Germline CDR1 is SGHRS and CDR2 is YFSETQ. Trimming took off 9 bases at V and 1 base at J, with 13 bases between the two ends. The CDR3 runs 14 residues. The CDR3 region has the DNA TGCGCCACTGCCGAGACAGGGAACACCGGGGAGCTGTTTTTT. Amino acid sequence: CATAETGNTGELFF.

The V and J genes are TRBV10-3 and TRBJ2-5; tentative D call: TRBD2 (6 bases). The germline gives CDR1 ENHRY, CDR2 SYGVKD. CDR3 length equals 14 residues. V lost 6 bases, J lost 3 bases, and 14 bases lay in between. The CDR3 spells CAIRGRTDKETQYF. The CDR3 coding sequence is TGTGCCATCAGGGGGAGGACTGATAAAGAGACCCAGTACTTC.

The V and J genes are TRBV27 and TRBJ2-7, with 7 nucleotides matching TRBD1. V trimming: 5 bases; J trimming: 4 bases; junction bases outside the gene matches: 5. The V gene's germline CDR1 is MNHEY and CDR2 SMNVEV (reference sequence). The CDR3 has 13 residues. CDR3 region: CASSVKQGYEQYF. Here the CDR3 DNA reads TGTGCCAGCAGTGTAAAACAGGGGTACGAGCAGTACTTC.

The chain couples TRBV7-3 to TRBJ2-1; D is perhaps TRBD1 (6 bases). The V end was cut by 2 bases, the J end by 7 bases, with 9 bases between. The CDR3 extends over 13 amino acids. Germline assignment: CDR1 SGHTA and CDR2 FQGTGA. The DNA of the CDR3 is TGTGCCAGCAGCTTACCGGGACAAAATGAGCAGTTCTTC. Translating it yields CASSLPGQNEQFF.

The chain carries TRBV9 and TRBJ1-1, with 7 bases fitting TRBD1. Trimming at V came to 7 bases and at J to 3 bases, leaving 9 bases not matched to a gene. Looked up from germline, CDR1 is SGDLS and CDR2 is YYNGEE. The CDR3 spans 14 residues. As DNA, the CDR3 is TGTGCCAGCTCCCCGACAGGGTTGGACACTGAAGCTTTCTTT. As protein: CASSPTGLDTEAFF.

The chain joins TRBV6-5 to TRBJ1-2; D might be TRBD1 (6 bases). The germline V and J ends were trimmed by 6 bases and 8 bases, with 13 bases remaining between them. Germline CDR1 reads MNHEY; CDR2 reads SVGAGI. The CDR3 length is 12 residues. Written as DNA, the CDR3 is TGTGCCAGCAGACCCGACAGGAGCGGCTACACCTTC. Amino acid sequence: CASRPDRSGYTF.

V and J are TRBV25-1 and TRBJ2-5, with D possibly matching TRBD2 (6 bases). This CDR3 region has 15 residues. In germline, CDR1 is MGHDK, CDR2 SYGVNS. The V end lost 5 bases, the J end lost 1 base, and 14 bases lay between the germline ends. Here the CDR3 DNA reads TGTGCCAGCAGTTTACTCCGGGGGACCCAAGAGACCCAGTACTTC. Translated, it gives CASSLLRGTQETQYF.

This clone was recorded many times. Additional DNA sequences in this sample encode the identical CDR3. In DNA, the CDR3 is TGTGCCACCAGATGGGACAGGGGAGATCAGCCCCAGCATTTT. Translated, it gives CATRWDRGDQPQHF. V gene TRBV6-5 combines with J gene TRBJ1-5; TRBD1 matches at 10 bases. Germline CDR1 is MNHEY and CDR2 is SVGAGI. The CDR3 sequence is 14 residues long. The trim removed 10 bases at V and 5 bases at J, leaving 8 bases unmatched.